The 6 T cell receptor beta chains below were found in one sample sequenced in a study of response to subunit inactivated influenza vaccine. TCRdb processed the RT-PCR reads anew with MiXCR; each CDR3 protein has one entry. The sample has roughly 500,000 distinct CDR3 sequences; about 25% are singletons. This specimen was CD4+ T cells sorted from PBMCs, taken about 5 days after vaccination. These receptors originate from a man aged 45-65 years who received an inactivated influenza vaccine.

A few counts support this clonotype. The gene calls are TRBV29-1 and TRBJ2-2; 16 positions match TRBD2. The CDR3 extends over 15 amino acids. V lost 7 bases and J lost 6; bases outside the gene matches: 5. Germline assignment: CDR1 SQVTM and CDR2 ANQGSEA. DNA for the CDR3: TGCAGCGGGGGGACTAGCGGGAGGGCCGCCGGGGAGCTGTTTTTT. Translated: CSGGTSGRAAGELFF.

The rearrangement links TRBV20-1 to TRBJ2-1; 8 bases align to TRBD1. Germline trimming cut 1 base from V and 6 bases from J; bases unmatched to any gene: 5. Germline CDR1 is DFQATT and CDR2 is SNEGSKA (reference sequence). The CDR3 has 14 amino acids. The CDR3 here is CSARVQGAVNEQFF. CDR3 DNA sequence: TGCAGTGCTAGAGTTCAGGGGGCAGTCAATGAGCAGTTCTTC.

In this sample, this clonotype turned up many times. This rearrangement joins TRBV7-2 to TRBJ2-1; the D gene is possibly TRBD1 (6 bases). This CDR3 spans 15 amino acids. Germline CDR1 SGHTA, CDR2 FQGNSA. Deletions cut 1 base from V and 3 bases from J, with 10 bases between. CDR3 nucleotide sequence: TGTGCCAGCAGCTTAGTCGGACAGAACTACAATGAGCAGTTCTTC. This translates into CASSLVGQNYNEQFF.

The chain uses TRBV12-3 or TRBV12-4 and TRBJ2-3; TRBD2 matches 10 bases. The CDR3 is 17 amino acids. V lost 2 bases, J lost 2 bases, and 7 bases stayed unmatched. The CDR3 loop reads CASSLSSSGGVTDTQYF. CDR3 bases: TGTGCCAGCAGTTTAAGTTCTAGCGGGGGAGTCACAGATACGCAGTATTTT.

This clonotype has a handful of counts. The chain recombines TRBV7-2 with TRBJ2-4; 12 bases agree with TRBD1. Germline values: CDR1 SGHTA, CDR2 FQGNSA. V lost 0 bases and J lost 9; bases outside the gene matches: 18. CDR3 size: 20 residues. The CDR3 sequence: CASSLADPGTGGARIGIQYF. CDR3 DNA sequence: TGTGCCAGCAGCTTAGCGGATCCCGGGACAGGGGGCGCCAGGATAGGCATTCAGTACTTC.

The chain employs TRBV24-1 and TRBJ2-1, with no clear D. This CDR3 has 14 residues. V was shortened by 4 bases and J by 11 bases, with 17 bases between the two germline ends. Germline CDR1 reads KGHDR; CDR2 reads SFDVKD. CDR3 amino acids: CATSEPDGTRQQFF. The DNA for the CDR3 is TGTGCCACCAGTGAACCAGACGGTACTCGGCAGCAGTTCTTC.